The 4 T cell receptor beta chains listed next were all sequenced from one sample in a study of regulatory T cells in long-lasting Graves disease. Time point indicated: newly diagnosed GD, antithyroid drugs for less than 3 months. PBMC-derived RNA was used for the TCR library. Through Arm-PCR of CDR3 regions and iRepertoire HTBI primers, TCR beta libraries were built. Using its own MiXCR run on the multiplex PCR reads, TCRdb lists one record per CDR3 protein. The sample lists fewer than 550,000 distinct CDR3 sequences, 15% to 20% occurring once. These same data were also listed under a study on T cells in Graves' hyperthyroidism and ophthalmopathy.

Material: peripheral blood mononuclear cells (PBMCs), obtained at new diagnosis, from a patient treated with antithyroid drugs. These receptors were taken from a woman aged 40-65 years with Graves disease.

In this sample, this clonotype turned up a few times. The genes are TRBV5-1 and TRBJ2-5, with D maybe TRBD1 (5 bases). The CDR3 contains 14 residues. Germline lookup yields CDR1 SGHRS and CDR2 YFSETQ. The ends were cut back, 2 bases at V and 1 base at J, with 9 bases in the middle. This CDR3 is CASSLAGIQETQYF. The CDR3 DNA follows: TGCGCCAGCAGCTTAGCAGGGATCCAAGAGACCCAGTACTTC.

The chain employs TRBV4-1 and TRBJ1-2; 8 positions match TRBD1. The CDR3 covers 16 residues. Germline CDR1 is MGHRA and CDR2 is YSYEKL. With V trimmed by 4 bases and J by 8 bases, 15 bases remained unmatched. The CDR3 region has the DNA TGCGCCAGCAGCCCATCTGTAGGACAGGGAAGTATCGGCTACACCTTC. Its translation: CASSPSVGQGSIGYTF.

This clonotype was counted ten times or more. J is TRBJ2-7 and V is TRBV11-2, with D perhaps matching TRBD1 (7 bases). Germline V gives CDR1 SGHAT, CDR2 FQNNGV. The length of the CDR3 is 14 residues. Deletions cut 1 base from V and 4 bases from J, with 11 bases between. As DNA, the CDR3 is TGTGCCAGCAGCTTAGCTGCGGGACAGTACGAGCAGTACTTC. Translating it yields CASSLAAGQYEQYF.

This clonotype has at least ten counts. CDR3 amino acids: CASSYRPGHTGNTIYF. The CDR3 nucleotides are TGTGCCAGCAGTTATCGTCCCGGTCACACTGGAAACACCATATATTTT. V and J are TRBV6-2 or TRBV6-3 and TRBJ1-3; D is uncertain. Between the trimmed V and J ends, which lost 3 bases and 2 bases, there was a span of 14 bases. The CDR3 has 16 amino acids. Germline CDR1 MNHEY, CDR2 SVGEGT.